This is a list of T cell receptor beta chains from one sample in a study of cytomegalovirus exposure and HLA in healthy donors. TCRdb's copy holds only in-frame clones and misses some; the assay was immunoSEQ multiplex PCR. The table includes hundreds of thousands of clones, approximately 80% detected once. The sample consisted of PBMCs. Every receptor here comes from a woman between 25 and 40 years old in good health and CMV-seropositive. Each CDR3 is given with its conserved first and last residue. D genes are given only for firm matches. Clone size, where shown, is once, few, many, or a class for clones that have expanded.

cdr3_nt cdr3_aa clone_size j_call v_call d_call
TGTGCCAGCAGCTTGGACTCGGAGTTACGGGAGACCCAGTACTTC CASSLDSELRETQYF once TRBJ2-5 TRBV5-4 -
TGCGCCAGCAGCCAAGGGACCGTATCCTACGAGCAGTACTTC CASSQGTVSYEQYF - TRBJ2-7 TRBV4-1 -
TGCAGCGTTGAAGAGACAGGGTCTGGGAAGACTGAAGCTTTCTTT CSVEETGSGKTEAFF - TRBJ1-1 TRBV29-1 TRBD1
TGCGCCAGCAGCGTTGACATGTCTTCAAATGAAAAACTGTTTTTT CASSVDMSSNEKLFF - TRBJ1-4 TRBV5-1 -
TGTGCCAGCAGTTTAGTCAGGGCTAGCAATCAGCCCCAGCATTTT CASSLVRASNQPQHF - TRBJ1-5 TRBV27 -
TGTGCCAGCAGCGTAGGGGGCAGGGGGACTCAAGAGACCCAGTACTTC CASSVGGRGTQETQYF few TRBJ2-5 TRBV9 -
TGTGCCAGCAGTGAAGGGGGCGCGACCACTGAAGCTTTCTTT CASSEGGATTEAFF once TRBJ1-1 TRBV6-5 TRBD1
TGTGCCAGCAGAACCGACAGGACCTACGAGCAGTACTTC CASRTDRTYEQYF - TRBJ2-7 TRBV7-2 -
TGTGCCTGGACCCCCATTAGTAACAATGAGCAGTTCTTC CAWTPISNNEQFF - TRBJ2-1 TRBV30 -
TGTGCCAGCAGTCGGACAAGTAATGAAAAACTGTTTTTT CASSRTSNEKLFF - TRBJ1-4 TRBV2 -
TGTGCCAGCAGCTTAAACAGGGGGCTGGGCAATCAGCCCCAGCATTTT CASSLNRGLGNQPQHF - TRBJ1-5 TRBV7-2 TRBD1
TGTGCCAGCAGCTTAACCCGACAGCACTATGGCTACACCTTC CASSLTRQHYGYTF - TRBJ1-2 TRBV7-9 -
TGTGCCAGTAGTATCTCCCTCGTATCTGTTTGGCGGGAGATCACCTACGAGCAGTACTTC CASSISLVSVWREITYEQYF - TRBJ2-7 TRBV19 TRBD2
TGCGCCAGCAGCCAAGATGTACAGGGCGGGATCTATGGCTACACCTTC CASSQDVQGGIYGYTF - TRBJ1-2 TRBV4-1 -
TGTGCCAGCAGTTTATTCAGTAATGAAAAACTGTTTTTT CASSLFSNEKLFF - TRBJ1-4 TRBV27 -
TGTGCCATCGACTCCCGACAGGGGGCCTCCTACAATGAGCAGTTCTTC CAIDSRQGASYNEQFF - TRBJ2-1 TRBV10-3 TRBD1
TGTGCCTGGAAGCAGGGCTTGAACACTGAAGCTTTCTTT CAWKQGLNTEAFF - TRBJ1-1 TRBV30 -
TGTGCCAGCAGCTACGACAAGGTAGAGACCCAGTACTTC CASSYDKVETQYF - TRBJ2-5 TRBV9 -
TGTGCCAGCAGTTTAGGAGATAGCCTCAATCAGCCCCAGCATTTT CASSLGDSLNQPQHF - TRBJ1-5 TRBV27 -
TGTGCTAGCAGCTTGACAGTGAACACTGAAGCTTTCTTT CASSLTVNTEAFF few TRBJ1-1 TRBV7-7 -
TGCAGCGTTGAGGGCGGGAGGGCCAACATCTACAATGAGCAGTTCTTC CSVEGGRANIYNEQFF - TRBJ2-1 TRBV29-1 TRBD2
TGTGCCAGCAGCTCAGAATACGAGCAGTACTTC CASSSEYEQYF - TRBJ2-7 TRBV7-2 -
TGTGCCAGCAGCTTTCAGGGGGCAAATTTCTACGAGCAGTACTTC CASSFQGANFYEQYF - TRBJ2-7 TRBV11-3 TRBD1
TGTGCCAGCAGTAAACCCTCTTTACAGTATGGCTACACCTTC CASSKPSLQYGYTF few TRBJ1-2 TRBV6-5 -
TGCAGCGTTGAAGATCAACGGGAGACGATCAATGAGCAGTTCTTC CSVEDQRETINEQFF - TRBJ2-1 TRBV29-1 -
TGCGCCAGCAGCTTGGAGACTAGCGGGAGGGCCTCTACAGATACGCAGTATTTT CASSLETSGRASTDTQYF - TRBJ2-3 TRBV5-1 TRBD2
TGTGCCAGCTCGCCCCAGGGGAGTACTGAAGCTTTCTTT CASSPQGSTEAFF - TRBJ1-1 TRBV18 -
TGTGCCAGCAGCCCAAGGGACCTGAGCTCCTACGAGCAGTACTTC CASSPRDLSSYEQYF - TRBJ2-7 TRBV14 -
TGTGCCACCGAATCTTCTTCCGAAGGCTACAATGAGCAGTTCTTC CATESSSEGYNEQFF - TRBJ2-1 TRBV10-3 -
TGTGCCAGCAGCAACATAGCTGTCGCCTACAATGAGCAGTTCTTC CASSNIAVAYNEQFF - TRBJ2-1 TRBV11-2 -
TGTGCCACCAGCAACGAGGGGGCATACTATGGCTACACCTTC CATSNEGAYYGYTF once TRBJ1-2 TRBV15 TRBD1
TGTGCCACCAGCAGAGGGGATAGGAGGAGGGCCACTGAAGCTTTCTTT CATSRGDRRRATEAFF once TRBJ1-1 TRBV15 -
TGTGCCAGCAATGACACTGAAGCTTTCTTT CASNDTEAFF - TRBJ1-1 TRBV6-1 -
TGCGCCAGCAGCTGGGGGCCAGGGCTGGGGGCCAAAAACATTCAGTACTTC CASSWGPGLGAKNIQYF - TRBJ2-4 TRBV5-1 -
TGTGCCAGCCCCCAGAGACAGGGGACCTATGGCTACACCTTC CASPQRQGTYGYTF - TRBJ1-2 TRBV2 TRBD1
TGTGCCAGCAGTTACTCGGCAGGGATGAACACTGAAGCTTTCTTT CASSYSAGMNTEAFF - TRBJ1-1 TRBV6-5 -
TGTGCCAGCAGGGGGGACCGAAACCTGCGGAACTATGGCTACACCTTC CASRGDRNLRNYGYTF - TRBJ1-2 TRBV2 -
TGTGCCAGCAGCTTATTCGGGACTAGCGGGAGGGCCCCCCACAATGAGCAGTTCTTC CASSLFGTSGRAPHNEQFF - TRBJ2-1 TRBV5-4 TRBD2
TGTGCCACCAGCAGAGATGGGGGTGATGAAGCTTTCTTT CATSRDGGDEAFF - TRBJ1-1 TRBV15 -
TGTGCCAGCAGTCCCAGGACAGGGAAGTTTTTACCTGAAGCTTTCTTT CASSPRTGKFLPEAFF - TRBJ1-1 TRBV27 TRBD1
TGTGCCAGCAGTGAAGCGCCAAGGGAGCACGAGCAGTACTTC CASSEAPREHEQYF - TRBJ2-7 TRBV6-1 -
TGTGCCAGCAGTTTTTGGGGAACAGGGGGAGGCAATGAGCAGTTCTTC CASSFWGTGGGNEQFF - TRBJ2-1 TRBV27 TRBD1
TGTGCCAGCAGTGAAGCGGGAGGGCCTTACAATGAGCAGTTCTTC CASSEAGGPYNEQFF - TRBJ2-1 TRBV27 TRBD2
TGCGCCAGCAGCCCGGGTTACACCGGGGAGCTGTTTTTT CASSPGYTGELFF few TRBJ2-2 TRBV4-3 -
TGTGCCAGCAGCTTAGACGGCCAACCCCAGGAGCAGTACTTC CASSLDGQPQEQYF - TRBJ2-7 TRBV7-9 -
TGTGCCAGCAGCTTAGTTTCCTTCCGACCTTCCCCCTATGGCTACACCTTC CASSLVSFRPSPYGYTF - TRBJ1-2 TRBV7-9 -
TGTGCCAGCAGCCAATATAGACAGGACCCTGAAGCTTTCTTT CASSQYRQDPEAFF - TRBJ1-1 TRBV14 -
TGTGCCTGGAGTCTGGGACTAGCGGGAGGGAGGAGTGAGACCCAGTACTTC CAWSLGLAGGRSETQYF once TRBJ2-5 TRBV30 TRBD2
TGTGCCAGCAGCGCGACAGGAATGAACACTGAAGCTTTCTTT CASSATGMNTEAFF - TRBJ1-1 TRBV9 -
TGTGCCAGCAGTTTATCGACAAGTAGGGGGCGAGACTACGAGCAGTACTTC CASSLSTSRGRDYEQYF - TRBJ2-7 TRBV27 TRBD1
TGTGCCAGCAGCTTAGACCTTTGGGGTGTCTACGAGCAGTACTTC CASSLDLWGVYEQYF - TRBJ2-7 TRBV7-2 -
TGTGCCAGCGCGGGGGGAATTGGAAACACCATATATTTT CASAGGIGNTIYF once TRBJ1-3 TRBV5-4 -
TGCGCCAGCAGAGGGACAGGGGGCTGGACTGAAGCTTTCTTT CASRGTGGWTEAFF once TRBJ1-1 TRBV5-1 TRBD1
TGTGCCAGCAGCCGCGGGGTTGGTCCTAACTATGGCTACACCTTC CASSRGVGPNYGYTF once TRBJ1-2 TRBV2 -
TGTGCCAGCAGCCTATGGGGGGGAACAACCACTGAAGCTTTCTTT CASSLWGGTTTEAFF - TRBJ1-1 TRBV11-3 -